Described below is a single T cell receptor beta chain sequence and its context. Distinct nucleotide sequences in the sample also encode this CDR3. These data belong to a study of cytotoxic CD8 clonotypes in ibrutinib-treated CLL. About the study: The patient breakdown showed roughly ten relapsed/refractory and about 16 treatment-naive cases, with 17 to 18 IGHV unmutated.

Sequencing was designed to attain a depth spanning 1 in 200,000 to 1 in 1 million T cells. Sequenced by immunoSEQ multiplex PCR; TCRdb stores in-frame clones only, minus some. Of around 60,000 clones detected, roughly 70% appear once; the ten largest clones hold about two fifths. Trimming stripped 1 base from V and 4 bases from J, with 5 bases between. Per the germline V gene, CDR1 is SGHAT and CDR2 is FQNNGV. This CDR3 has 13 residues. The chain carries TRBV11-2 and TRBJ2-1; D gene uncertain. The clonotype was recovered from a human donor with chronic lymphocytic leukemia. Sequencing was performed on PBMCs, taken after 12 months of ibrutinib treatment. As DNA, the CDR3 is TGTGCCAGCAGCTTAGCTGATTACAATGAGCAGTTCTTC. It encodes CASSLADYNEQFF.